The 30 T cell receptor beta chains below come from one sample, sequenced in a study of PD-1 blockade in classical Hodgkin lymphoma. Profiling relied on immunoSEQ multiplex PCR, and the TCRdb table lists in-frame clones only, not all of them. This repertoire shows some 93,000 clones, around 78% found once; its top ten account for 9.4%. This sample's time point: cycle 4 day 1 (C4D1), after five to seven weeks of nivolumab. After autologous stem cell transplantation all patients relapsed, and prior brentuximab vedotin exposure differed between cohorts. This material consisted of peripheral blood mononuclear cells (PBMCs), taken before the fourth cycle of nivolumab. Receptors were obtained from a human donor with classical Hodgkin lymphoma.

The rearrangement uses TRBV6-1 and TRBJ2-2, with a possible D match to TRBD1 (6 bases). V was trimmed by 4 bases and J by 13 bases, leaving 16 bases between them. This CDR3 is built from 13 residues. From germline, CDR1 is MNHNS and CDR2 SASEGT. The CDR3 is CASSVTDSGGLFF. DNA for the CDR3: TGTGCCAGCAGTGTTACGGACAGTGGAGGGCTGTTTTTT.

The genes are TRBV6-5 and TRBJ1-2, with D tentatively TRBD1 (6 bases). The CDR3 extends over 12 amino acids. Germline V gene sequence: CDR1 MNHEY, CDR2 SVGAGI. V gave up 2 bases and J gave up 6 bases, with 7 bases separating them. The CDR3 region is CASSYGGHGYTF. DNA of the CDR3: TGTGCCAGCAGTTACGGGGGGCATGGCTACACCTTC.

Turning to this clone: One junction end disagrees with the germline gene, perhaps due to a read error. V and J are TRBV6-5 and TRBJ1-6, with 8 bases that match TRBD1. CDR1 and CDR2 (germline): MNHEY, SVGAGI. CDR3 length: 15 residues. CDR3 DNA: TGTGCCAGCAGTGACTCCGGGACAGGAGAATCACCCCTCCACTTT. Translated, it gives CASSDSGTGESPLHF.

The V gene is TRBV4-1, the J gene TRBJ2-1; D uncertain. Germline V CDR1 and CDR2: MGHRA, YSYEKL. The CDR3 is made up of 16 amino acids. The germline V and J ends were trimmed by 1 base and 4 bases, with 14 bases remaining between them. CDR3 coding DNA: TGCGCCAGCAGCCAAGGAGGATGGGCCAGATACAATGAGCAGTTCTTC. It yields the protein CASSQGGWARYNEQFF.

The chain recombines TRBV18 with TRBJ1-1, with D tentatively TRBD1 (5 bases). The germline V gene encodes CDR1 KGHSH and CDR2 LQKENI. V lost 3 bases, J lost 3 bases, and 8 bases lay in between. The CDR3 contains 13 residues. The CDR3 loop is CASSPRGDTEAFF. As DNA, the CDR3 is TGTGCCAGCTCACCGCGGGGGGACACTGAAGCTTTCTTT.

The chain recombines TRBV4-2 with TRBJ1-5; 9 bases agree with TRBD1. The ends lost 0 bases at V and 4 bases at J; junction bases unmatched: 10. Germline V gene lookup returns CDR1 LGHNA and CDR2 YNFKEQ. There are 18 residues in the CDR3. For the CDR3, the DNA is TGTGCCAGCAGCCAAGATGTTTACCGGGACAGGGAAAATCAGCCCCAGCATTTT. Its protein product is CASSQDVYRDRENQPQHF.

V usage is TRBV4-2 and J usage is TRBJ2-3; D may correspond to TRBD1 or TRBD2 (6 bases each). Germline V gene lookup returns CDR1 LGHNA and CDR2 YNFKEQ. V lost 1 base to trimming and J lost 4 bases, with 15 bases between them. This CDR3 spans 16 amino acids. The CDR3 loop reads CASSQVGGLGADTQYF. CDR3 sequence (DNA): TGTGCCAGCAGCCAAGTGGGGGGCTTGGGCGCAGATACGCAGTATTTT.

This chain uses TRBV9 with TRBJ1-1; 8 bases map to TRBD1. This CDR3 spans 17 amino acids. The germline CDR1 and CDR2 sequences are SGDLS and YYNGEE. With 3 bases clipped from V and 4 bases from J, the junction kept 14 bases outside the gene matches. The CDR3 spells CASSAPQGAGRFTEAFF. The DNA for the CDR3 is TGTGCCAGCAGCGCCCCTCAGGGGGCAGGGAGATTCACTGAAGCTTTCTTT.

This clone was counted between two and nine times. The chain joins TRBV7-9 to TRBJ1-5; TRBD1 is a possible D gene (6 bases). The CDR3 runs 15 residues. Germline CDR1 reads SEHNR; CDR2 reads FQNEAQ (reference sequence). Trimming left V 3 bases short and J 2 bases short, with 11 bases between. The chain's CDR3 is CASSFRGEGNQPQHF. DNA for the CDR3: TGTGCCAGCAGCTTCAGGGGCGAGGGCAATCAGCCCCAGCATTTT.

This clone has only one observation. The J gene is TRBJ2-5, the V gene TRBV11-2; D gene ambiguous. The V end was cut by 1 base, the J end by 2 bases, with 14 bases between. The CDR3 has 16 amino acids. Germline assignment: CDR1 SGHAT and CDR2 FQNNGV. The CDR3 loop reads CASSLAVGLSQETQYF. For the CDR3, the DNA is TGTGCCAGCAGCTTAGCAGTGGGCCTTTCACAAGAGACCCAGTACTTC.

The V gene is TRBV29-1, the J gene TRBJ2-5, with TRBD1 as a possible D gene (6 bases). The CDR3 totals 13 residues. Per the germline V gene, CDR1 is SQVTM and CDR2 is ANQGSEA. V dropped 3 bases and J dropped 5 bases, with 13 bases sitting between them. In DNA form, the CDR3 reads TGCAGCGTTGATGACAGGTGGTCGGAGACCCAGTACTTC. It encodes CSVDDRWSETQYF.

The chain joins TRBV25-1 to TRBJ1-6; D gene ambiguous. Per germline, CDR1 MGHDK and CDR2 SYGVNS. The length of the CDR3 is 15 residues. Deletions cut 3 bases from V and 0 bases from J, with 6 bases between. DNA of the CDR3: TGTGCCAGCAGTGAGGGGAGCTCCTATAATTCACCCCTCCACTTT. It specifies CASSEGSSYNSPLHF. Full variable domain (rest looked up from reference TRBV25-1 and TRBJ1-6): EADIYQTPRYLVIGTGKKITLECSQTMGHDKMYWYQQDPGMELHLIHYSYGVNSTEKGDLSSESTVSRIRTEHFPLTLESARPSHTSQYLCASSEGSSYNSPLHFGNGTRLTVT.

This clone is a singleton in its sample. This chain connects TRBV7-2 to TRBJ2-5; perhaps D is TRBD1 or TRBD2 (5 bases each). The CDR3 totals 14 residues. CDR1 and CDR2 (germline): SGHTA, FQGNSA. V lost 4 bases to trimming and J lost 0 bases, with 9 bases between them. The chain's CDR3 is CASSWGIHQETQYF. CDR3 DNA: TGTGCCAGCAGCTGGGGGATCCACCAAGAGACCCAGTACTTC.

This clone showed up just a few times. This CDR3 reads CASSYPGDEQYF. The CDR3 bases are TGTGCCAGCAGTTACCCGGGGGACGAGCAGTACTTC. The rearrangement links TRBV6-6 to TRBJ2-7; a possible D gene is TRBD2 (6 bases). The CDR3 is 12 amino acids. Between the trimmed V and J ends, which lost 2 bases and 5 bases, there was a span of 7 bases. Looked up from germline, CDR1 is MNHNY and CDR2 is SVGAGI (reference sequence).

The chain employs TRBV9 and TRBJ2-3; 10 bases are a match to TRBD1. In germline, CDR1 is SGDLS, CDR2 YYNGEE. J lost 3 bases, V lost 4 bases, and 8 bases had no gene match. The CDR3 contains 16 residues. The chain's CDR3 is CASSPRTGGITDTQYF. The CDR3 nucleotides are TGTGCCAGCAGCCCCCGGACAGGGGGGATTACAGATACGCAGTATTTT.

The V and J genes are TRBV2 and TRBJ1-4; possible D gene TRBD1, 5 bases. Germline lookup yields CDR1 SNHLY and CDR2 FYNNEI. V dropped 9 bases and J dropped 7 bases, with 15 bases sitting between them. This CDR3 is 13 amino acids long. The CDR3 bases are TGTGCCAGGAGGACAATCCCTACTGAAAAACTGTTTTTT. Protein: CARRTIPTEKLFF.

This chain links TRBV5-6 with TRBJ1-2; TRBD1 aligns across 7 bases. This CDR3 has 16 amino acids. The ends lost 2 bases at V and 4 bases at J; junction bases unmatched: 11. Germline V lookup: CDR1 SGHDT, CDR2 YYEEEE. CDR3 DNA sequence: TGTGCCAGCAGCTTTCCCCCGGGACAGCGAACCTATGGCTACACCTTC. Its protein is CASSFPPGQRTYGYTF.

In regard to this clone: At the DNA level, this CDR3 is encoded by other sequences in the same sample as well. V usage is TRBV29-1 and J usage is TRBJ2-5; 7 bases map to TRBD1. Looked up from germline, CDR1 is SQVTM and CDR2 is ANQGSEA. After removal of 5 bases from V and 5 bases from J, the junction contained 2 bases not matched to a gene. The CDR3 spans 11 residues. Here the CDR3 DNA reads TGCAGCGTTCAGGGGGAGGAGACCCAGTACTTC. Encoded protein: CSVQGEETQYF.

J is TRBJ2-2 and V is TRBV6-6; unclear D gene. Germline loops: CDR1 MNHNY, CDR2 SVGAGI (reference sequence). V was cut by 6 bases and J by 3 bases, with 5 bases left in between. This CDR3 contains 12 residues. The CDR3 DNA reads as TGTGCCAGCAGGGTTGACACCGGGGAGCTGTTTTTT. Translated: CASRVDTGELFF.

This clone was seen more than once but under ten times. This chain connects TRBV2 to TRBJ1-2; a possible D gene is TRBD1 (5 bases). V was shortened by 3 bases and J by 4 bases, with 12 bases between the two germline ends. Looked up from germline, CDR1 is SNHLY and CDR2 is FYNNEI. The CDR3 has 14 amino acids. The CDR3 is CASSEIGATYGYTF. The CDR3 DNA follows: TGTGCCAGCAGTGAGATAGGGGCGACCTATGGCTACACCTTC. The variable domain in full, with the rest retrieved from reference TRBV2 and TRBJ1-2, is EPEVTQTPSHQVTQMGQEVILRCVPISNHLYFYWYRQILGQKVEFLVSFYNNEISEKSEIFDDQFSVERPDGSNFTLKIRSTKLEDSAMYFCASSEIGATYGYTFGSGTRLTVV.

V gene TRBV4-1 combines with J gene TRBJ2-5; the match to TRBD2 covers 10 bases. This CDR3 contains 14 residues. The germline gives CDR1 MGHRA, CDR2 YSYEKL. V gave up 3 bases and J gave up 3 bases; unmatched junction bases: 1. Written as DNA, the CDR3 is TGCGCCAGCAGCCAGGGGACTAGCGAAGAGACCCAGTACTTC. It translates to CASSQGTSEETQYF.

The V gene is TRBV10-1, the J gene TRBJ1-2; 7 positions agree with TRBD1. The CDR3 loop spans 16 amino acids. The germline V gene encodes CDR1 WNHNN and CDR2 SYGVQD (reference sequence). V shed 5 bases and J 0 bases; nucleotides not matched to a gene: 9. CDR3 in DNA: TGCGCCAGCAGTAGAACAGGGGTCGAAGCTAACTATGGCTACACCTTC. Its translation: CASSRTGVEANYGYTF.

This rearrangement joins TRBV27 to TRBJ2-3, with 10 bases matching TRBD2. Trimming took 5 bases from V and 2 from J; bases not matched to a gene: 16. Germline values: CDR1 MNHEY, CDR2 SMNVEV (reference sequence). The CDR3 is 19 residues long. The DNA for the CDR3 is TGTGCCAGCAGTGGTCCCGCCATAGCGGGAGGCCCAGTCACAGATACGCAGTATTTT. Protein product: CASSGPAIAGGPVTDTQYF.

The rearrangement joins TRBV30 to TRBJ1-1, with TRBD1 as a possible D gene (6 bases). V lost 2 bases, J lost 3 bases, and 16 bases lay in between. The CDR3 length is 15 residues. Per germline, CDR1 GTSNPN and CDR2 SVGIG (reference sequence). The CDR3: CAWSRGYRGDTEAFF. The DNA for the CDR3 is TGTGCCTGGAGTAGGGGGTACCGGGGTGACACTGAAGCTTTCTTT.

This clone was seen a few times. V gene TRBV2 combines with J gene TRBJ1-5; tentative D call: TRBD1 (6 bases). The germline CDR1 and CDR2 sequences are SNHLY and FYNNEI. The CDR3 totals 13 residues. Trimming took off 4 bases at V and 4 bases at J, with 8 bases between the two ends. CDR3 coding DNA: TGTGCCAGCAGTGTGGACAGAAATCAGCCCCAGCATTTT. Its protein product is CASSVDRNQPQHF.

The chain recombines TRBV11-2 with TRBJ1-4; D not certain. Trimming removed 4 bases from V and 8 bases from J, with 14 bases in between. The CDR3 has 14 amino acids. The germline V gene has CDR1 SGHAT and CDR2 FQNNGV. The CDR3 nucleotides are TGTGCCAGCAGCTCAATCCTAAAGGCCGAAAAACTGTTTTTT. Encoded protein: CASSSILKAEKLFF.

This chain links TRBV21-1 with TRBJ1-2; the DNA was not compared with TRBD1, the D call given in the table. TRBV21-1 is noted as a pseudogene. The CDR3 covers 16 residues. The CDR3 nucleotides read TGTGCCAGCATCGGACCCCAGGGGGTAATGAACTATGGCTACACCTTC. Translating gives CASIGPQGVMNYGYTF.

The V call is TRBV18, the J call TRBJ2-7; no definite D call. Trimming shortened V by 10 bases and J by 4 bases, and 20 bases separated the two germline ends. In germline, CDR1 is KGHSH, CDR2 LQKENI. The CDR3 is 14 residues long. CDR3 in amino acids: CATKAENAGYEQYF. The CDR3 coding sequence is TGTGCCACTAAAGCAGAGAACGCAGGTTACGAGCAGTACTTC.

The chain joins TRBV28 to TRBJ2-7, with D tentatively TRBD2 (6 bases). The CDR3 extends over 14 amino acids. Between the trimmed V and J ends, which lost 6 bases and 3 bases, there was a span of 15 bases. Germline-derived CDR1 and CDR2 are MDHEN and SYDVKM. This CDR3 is CASSRPGLRYEQYF. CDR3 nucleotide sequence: TGTGCCAGCAGCCGTCCGGGACTGCGCTACGAGCAGTACTTC.

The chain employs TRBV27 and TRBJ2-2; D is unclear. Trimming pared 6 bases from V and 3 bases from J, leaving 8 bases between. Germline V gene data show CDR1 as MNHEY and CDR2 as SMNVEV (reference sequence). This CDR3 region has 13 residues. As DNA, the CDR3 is TGTGCCAGCAGGGGGATCTACACCGGGGAGCTGTTTTTT. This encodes CASRGIYTGELFF.